This T cell receptor (beta chain) came from a study of glioma-infiltrating T cells after dendritic cell vaccination. About the study: Patients received autologous tumor lysate-pulsed dendritic cell vaccination between about 2003 and 2013. Autologous tumor lysate was loaded overnight onto monocyte-derived dendritic cells grown about 7 days with IL-4 and GM-CSF. Whole-study findings and limits: TCR clonality showed no direct relationship with survival.

Time point meaning: after dendritic cell vaccination, including at tumor progression/relapse. Germline CDR1 SGHRS, CDR2 YFSETQ. The CDR3 length is 16 residues. The ends lost 4 bases at V and 8 bases at J; junction bases unmatched: 9. On this clone: The antigen is undetermined.

Primers: 60 V beta forward and 13 J beta reverse. The assay was immunoSEQ multiplex PCR, and TCRdb's table has in-frame clones only and misses some. The repertoire holds some 90,000 clones, with roughly four fifths as singletons. The sequence came from a human donor with glioblastoma. The V call is TRBV5-1, the J call TRBJ2-1, with 13 positions matching TRBD2. Sequenced here: blood, sampled after dendritic cell vaccination. Written as DNA, the CDR3 is TGCGCCAGCAGCCATTCGGGACTAGCGGGATTTGATGAGCAGTTCTTC. This encodes CASSHSGLAGFDEQFF.